The 32 T cell receptor beta chains below come from one sample, sequenced in a study of T cell repertoires in cytomegalovirus infection. TCRdb re-derived calls from the reads in MiXCR, one entry per CDR3 protein. The table lists around 740,000 distinct CDR3 sequences, less than 40% of them singletons. The sample taken for sequencing was PBMCs. All receptors derive from a human donor in good health (CMV status not recorded). Some clones in this sample may be carry-over from other donors' samples.

A note on this clonotype: An end of the junction differs from the germline gene, which may be a read error. The chain joins TRBV7-2 to TRBJ2-2; no definite D call. The CDR3 loop spans 16 amino acids. Germline V lookup: CDR1 SGHTA, CDR2 FQGNSA. CDR3 loop: CASNLVAWGNTGELFF. As DNA, the CDR3 is TGTGCCAGCAACTTAGTGGCCTGGGGGAACACCGGGGAGCTGTTTTTT.

This clonotype was detected once. V gene TRBV28 combines with J gene TRBJ2-5; 8 bases map to TRBD1. The CDR3 contains 14 residues. Germline V CDR1 and CDR2: MDHEN, SYDVKM. V trimming: 4 bases; J trimming: 5 bases; junction bases outside the gene matches: 6. The CDR3 loop is CASSSRTGFETQYF. The CDR3, as DNA: TGTGCCAGCAGTTCACGGACAGGGTTCGAGACCCAGTACTTC.

The gene calls are TRBV27 and TRBJ2-7, with D possibly being TRBD1 (6 bases). V lost 6 bases to trimming and J lost 3 bases, with 12 bases between them. The CDR3 loop spans 13 amino acids. Germline CDR1 is MNHEY and CDR2 is SMNVEV (reference sequence). DNA of the CDR3: TGTGCCAGCAGCAGGGACACCGACTACGAGCAGTACTTC. Amino acids: CASSRDTDYEQYF.

The table lists this clonotype with a few counts. V is TRBV7-6 and J is TRBJ2-3; D may match TRBD1 or TRBD2 (5 bases each). V gave up 1 base and J gave up 4 bases, with 18 bases separating them. Looked up from germline, CDR1 is SGHVS and CDR2 is FNYEAQ. CDR3 length: 17 amino acids. The CDR3 loop reads CASSLEAGGVSPDTQYF. CDR3 nucleotide sequence: TGTGCCAGCAGCTTAGAAGCTGGGGGAGTTAGCCCAGATACGCAGTATTTT.

This clonotype came up many times. This sequence joins TRBV7-2 and TRBJ2-2; 7 nucleotides match TRBD1. V lost 1 base, J lost 5 bases, and 7 bases stayed unmatched. CDR1 and CDR2 from the germline V gene are SGHTA and FQGNSA. The CDR3 runs to 16 residues. CDR3 in DNA: TGTGCCAGCAGCTTAGAAGACAGGGTGGAAACCGGGGAGCTGTTTTTT. Translating it yields CASSLEDRVETGELFF.

This clonotype came up a few times. The chain links TRBV4-2 to TRBJ2-7, with 10 bases lining up with TRBD2. The CDR3 covers 20 residues. Germline CDR1 is LGHNA and CDR2 is YNFKEQ. Trimming at V came to 1 base and at J to 3 bases, leaving 18 bases not matched to a gene. CDR3 in amino acids: CASSQGLVSSGRAMDYEQYF. The DNA of the CDR3 is TGTGCCAGCAGCCAAGGTCTGGTTTCCAGCGGGAGGGCCATGGACTACGAGCAGTACTTC.

This clonotype was observed a handful of times. The chain has TRBV6-5 and TRBJ1-2, with D unresolved. The V gene lost 0 bases and the J gene lost 5 bases, with 13 bases spanning the gap. This CDR3 comprises 15 residues. Germline V gene lookup returns CDR1 MNHEY and CDR2 SVGAGI. For the CDR3, the DNA is TGTGCCAGCAGTTACTCGATCGCGTCCGGGTATGGCTACACCTTC. It is translated as CASSYSIASGYGYTF.

This sequence joins TRBV27 and TRBJ2-1; D is possibly TRBD1 or TRBD2 (5 bases each). This CDR3 contains 15 residues. From germline, CDR1 is MNHEY and CDR2 SMNVEV (reference sequence). The V and J ends lost 0 bases and 9 bases respectively, with 15 bases between them. The CDR3 sequence is CASSLSGPPGLEQFF. DNA for the CDR3: TGTGCCAGCAGTTTATCGGGACCCCCAGGGCTTGAGCAGTTCTTC.

The rearrangement joins TRBV28 to TRBJ1-1; D unclear. CDR1 MDHEN and CDR2 SYDVKM come from the germline V gene. The CDR3 consists of 14 residues. Trimming removed 6 bases at V and 1 base at J, with 12 bases between. CDR3 bases: TGTGCCAGCAGAACCCCGGAGAGGAACACTGAAGCTTTCTTT. Its translation: CASRTPERNTEAFF.

The chain employs TRBV28 and TRBJ1-2; unclear D gene. This CDR3 has 15 residues. Looked up from germline, CDR1 is MDHEN and CDR2 is SYDVKM. Trimming shortened V by 5 bases and J by 4 bases, and 17 bases separated the two germline ends. CDR3 loop: CASSPNPGPVYGYTF. The CDR3 DNA reads as TGTGCCAGCAGTCCTAATCCCGGGCCAGTCTATGGCTACACCTTC.

This clonotype was seen a few times. CDR3 in DNA: TGCGCCAGCAGCCAAGAAGCTAGCGGGGGTGCTGAGCAGTTCTTC. Residues: CASSQEASGGAEQFF. The V and J genes are TRBV4-1 and TRBJ2-1; 10 bases fit TRBD2. The CDR3 is 15 amino acids. Trimming took 0 bases from V and 9 from J; bases not matched to a gene: 5. Germline V lookup: CDR1 MGHRA, CDR2 YSYEKL.

This clonotype was seen just once. The chain couples TRBV7-2 to TRBJ2-4; D assignment may be TRBD1 or TRBD2 (5 bases each). This CDR3 spans 15 amino acids. CDR1 and CDR2 (germline): SGHTA, FQGNSA. Trimming left V 1 base short and J 1 base short, with 8 bases between. The DNA for the CDR3 is TGTGCCAGCAGCTTAGGGGGGAGCGCCAAAAACATTCAGTACTTC. Protein product: CASSLGGSAKNIQYF.

The V gene is TRBV11-2, the J gene TRBJ2-1, with D unresolved. Trimming shortened V by 1 base and J by 6 bases, and 13 bases separated the two germline ends. Germline CDR1 and CDR2: SGHAT and FQNNGV. CDR3 size: 15 residues. This CDR3 reads CASSLVGVSPNEQFF. CDR3 nucleotides: TGTGCCAGCAGCTTAGTTGGAGTGAGCCCCAATGAGCAGTTCTTC.

This clonotype was recorded a few times. The chain is built from TRBV30 and TRBJ1-1, with D possibly TRBD1 on 6 matching bases. This CDR3 region has 21 residues. Germline values: CDR1 GTSNPN, CDR2 SVGIG (reference sequence). V was cut by 2 bases and J by 3 bases, with 34 bases left in between. This chain's CDR3 is CAWSSWGAPGDRGGHYTEAFF. DNA of the CDR3: TGTGCCTGGAGTTCTTGGGGCGCTCCGGGGGACCGCGGGGGACACTACACTGAAGCTTTCTTT.

This clonotype has more than one count but fewer than ten. The chain uses TRBV10-3 and TRBJ2-7; D unclear. CDR3 size: 12 residues. The V and J ends lost 4 bases and 3 bases respectively, with 7 bases between them. Germline CDR1 ENHRY, CDR2 SYGVKD. CDR3 nucleotides: TGTGCCATCAGTGCGGTGAACTACGAGCAGTACTTC. Its protein product is CAISAVNYEQYF.

The V call is TRBV7-8, the J call TRBJ1-1; TRBD1 is a possible D gene (5 bases). Looked up from germline, CDR1 is SGHVS and CDR2 is FQNEAQ. CDR3 length: 14 residues. Trimming took 5 bases from V and 7 from J, leaving 17 bases between them. Here the CDR3 reads CASSMGGGMGEAFF. CDR3 nucleotide sequence: TGTGCCAGCAGCATGGGCGGGGGAATGGGTGAAGCTTTCTTT. Using reference TRBV7-8 and TRBJ1-1 for the parts outside the CDR3, the full variable domain is GAGVSQSPRYKVAKRGQDVALRCDPISGHVSLFWYQQALGQGPEFLTYFQNEAQLDKSGLPSDRFFAERPEGSVSTLKIQRTQQEDSAVYLCASSMGGGMGEAFFGQGTRLTVV.

This chain joins TRBV28 and TRBJ1-5; no firm D call. Germline V CDR1 and CDR2: MDHEN, SYDVKM. V dropped 4 bases and J dropped 3 bases, with 10 bases sitting between them. The CDR3 loop spans 14 amino acids. The CDR3 protein is CASSSDSHNQPQHF. CDR3 in DNA: TGTGCCAGCAGTTCCGATAGCCACAATCAGCCCCAGCATTTT.

The genes are TRBV19 and TRBJ2-7; D is possibly TRBD1 (5 bases). CDR3 length equals 17 residues. The V end lost 3 bases, the J end lost 0 bases, and 18 bases lay between the germline ends. CDR1 and CDR2 from the germline V gene are LNHDA and SQIVND (reference sequence). As DNA, the CDR3 is TGTGCCAGTAGTATGTTTTCTCGGCTTCAGGGCTCCTACGAGCAGTACTTC. Translation: CASSMFSRLQGSYEQYF.

J is TRBJ2-3 and V is TRBV11-2, with 9 bases aligning to TRBD2. CDR1 SGHAT and CDR2 FQNNGV come from the germline V gene. The CDR3 consists of 15 residues. The V gene end was trimmed by 8 bases and the J gene end by 3 bases; junction bases not matched to a gene: 9. The CDR3 DNA is TGTGCCAGCGACGAAGGTAGCGGGGGAACAGATACGCAGTATTTT. Translating it yields CASDEGSGGTDTQYF.

J is TRBJ2-7 and V is TRBV28; 9 bases align to TRBD1. CDR3 size: 18 residues. J lost 1 base, V lost 6 bases, and 16 bases had no gene match. Per the germline V gene, CDR1 is MDHEN and CDR2 is SYDVKM. This CDR3 reads CASSEGGQGIFTSYEQYF. The CDR3 coding sequence is TGTGCCAGCAGCGAAGGGGGACAGGGAATATTTACGTCCTACGAGCAGTACTTC.

On this clonotype: This may be a read error, as it is one base from a much larger clone. This sequence joins TRBV7-2 and TRBJ2-5; D may be TRBD1 (6 bases). The V and J ends lost 5 bases and 5 bases respectively, with 15 bases between them. CDR3 size: 14 residues. The germline CDR1 and CDR2 sequences are SGHTA and FQGNSA. The chain's CDR3 is CASSKDRGWETQYF. The CDR3, as DNA: TGTGCCAGCAGCAAAGATAGGGGGTGGGAGACCCAGTACTTC.

The gene calls are TRBV27 and TRBJ1-1; D call uncertain. The CDR3 length is 16 residues. The germline gives CDR1 MNHEY, CDR2 SMNVEV (reference sequence). V gave up 0 bases and J gave up 0 bases, with 11 bases separating them. This CDR3 is CASSLSLEGVNTEAFF. DNA of the CDR3: TGTGCCAGCAGTTTATCCCTTGAGGGAGTGAACACTGAAGCTTTCTTT.

This clonotype was recorded a few times. The V call is TRBV6-5, the J call TRBJ1-1, with D unresolved. V lost 2 bases to trimming and J lost 11 bases, with 9 bases between them. This CDR3 comprises 11 residues. CDR1 is MNHEY, CDR2 SVGAGI, per germline. In nucleotides, the CDR3 is TGTGCCAGCAGTTACAGCGGGCGTGCTTTCTTT. It specifies CASSYSGRAFF.

This clonotype was counted only a few times. The V and J genes are TRBV6-6 and TRBJ1-4, with 8 bases fitting TRBD1. Germline V gene sequence: CDR1 MNHNY, CDR2 SVGAGI (reference sequence). Losses at the gene ends were 8 bases for V and 5 bases for J; bases not matched to a gene: 10. This CDR3 spans 15 amino acids. The CDR3 is CASSGLGQANEKLFF. CDR3 bases: TGTGCCAGCTCGGGCTTGGGACAGGCCAATGAAAAACTGTTTTTT.

This clonotype was seen repeatedly, ten times or more. The genes are TRBV27 and TRBJ2-1, with 7 nucleotides matching TRBD1. Germline V lookup: CDR1 MNHEY, CDR2 SMNVEV (reference sequence). The CDR3 is 15 residues long. The V segment lost 2 bases and the J segment 1 base; nucleotides outside the gene matches: 2. DNA for the CDR3: TGTGCCAGCAGTTTAACAGGGGAGTCCTACAATGAGCAGTTCTTC. Residues: CASSLTGESYNEQFF.

The V gene is TRBV11-2, the J gene TRBJ2-1, with 15 bases identical to TRBD2. The CDR3 spans 18 residues. The ends lost 5 bases at V and 2 bases at J; junction bases unmatched: 7. The germline CDR1 and CDR2 sequences are SGHAT and FQNNGV. The CDR3 bases are TGTGCCAGCAGCACAAGGACTAGCGGGAGGGCCCCCTACAATGAGCAGTTCTTC. Translated, it gives CASSTRTSGRAPYNEQFF.

The chain employs TRBV28 and TRBJ1-5; 8 positions agree with TRBD1. J gave up 0 bases and V 8 bases, and 6 bases lay outside the gene matches. CDR1 MDHEN and CDR2 SYDVKM come from the germline V gene. There are 15 residues in the CDR3. The CDR3 nucleotides are TGTGCCAGCGGAGACAGGGGATTTAGCAATCAGCCCCAGCATTTT. It translates to CASGDRGFSNQPQHF.

Points on this clonotype: This may be a read error: a much more frequent sequence differs by one nucleotide. The gene calls are TRBV7-2 and TRBJ2-3; the match to TRBD1 covers 11 bases. The length of the CDR3 is 16 residues. CDR1 SGHTA and CDR2 FQGNSA come from the germline V gene. Germline trimming cut 5 bases from V and 10 bases from J; bases unmatched to any gene: 14. CDR3 sequence reads: CASSLRTGGGGDAQYF. The CDR3 DNA reads TGTGCCAGCAGCCTAAGGACAGGGGGCGGCGGGGATGCGCAGTATTTT.

The gene calls are TRBV4-1 and TRBJ2-3; the D is unclear. Deletions cut 1 base from V and 6 bases from J, with 14 bases between. The CDR3 is 15 amino acids. Germline CDR1 is MGHRA and CDR2 is YSYEKL. CDR3 nucleotide sequence: TGCGCCAGCAGCCAAGCTGAGAACGCTTTGGATACGCAGTATTTT. It translates to CASSQAENALDTQYF.

CDR3 in DNA: TGTGCCAGCAGCTTAGACGCCCCCGGCACAGATACGCAGTATTTT. Translated: CASSLDAPGTDTQYF. V is TRBV11-3 and J is TRBJ2-3, with D unclear. V was pared by 0 bases and J by 1 base, with 8 bases between. Germline V gives CDR1 SGHNT, CDR2 YENEEA. The CDR3 loop spans 15 amino acids. Together with reference TRBV11-3 and TRBJ2-3, the CDR3 gives the full variable domain: EAGVVQSPRYKIIEKKQPVAFWCNPISGHNTLYWYLQNLGQGPELLIRYENEEAVDDSQLPKDRFSAERLKGVDSTLKIQPAELGDSAVYLCASSLDAPGTDTQYFGPGTRLTVL.

The rearrangement uses TRBV20-1 and TRBJ2-1, with 10 bases matching TRBD2. The length of the CDR3 is 16 residues. Losses at the gene ends were 3 bases for V and 3 bases for J; bases not matched to a gene: 8. Per germline, CDR1 DFQATT and CDR2 SNEGSKA (reference sequence). CDR3 coding DNA: TGCAGTGCTAGTCGGGGGGGGACTAGCGACTACAATGAGCAGTTCTTC. Amino acid sequence: CSASRGGTSDYNEQFF.

This chain connects TRBV7-8 to TRBJ1-4, with D possibly being TRBD1 (6 bases). Germline V gene sequence: CDR1 SGHVS, CDR2 FQNEAQ. The ends were cut back, 4 bases at V and 16 bases at J, with 25 bases in the middle. This CDR3 spans 15 amino acids. In DNA form, the CDR3 reads TGTGCCAGCAGCTCTTACAGGGTTTTGGATGAAAAAACGTTTTTT. Protein: CASSSYRVLDEKTFF.